This T cell receptor beta chain derives from a study of shared clonotypes between healthy human individuals. Splitting the CD4+ cells yielded a CD45RA+ naive subset and a CD45RA-negative memory subset. Some clones are missing from TCRdb's copy, which holds only in-frame ones; the method was immunoSEQ multiplex PCR. The top ten clones hold around 0.4% of a sample with approximately 2.5 million clones, roughly 93% of them seen once. The length of the CDR3 is 15 residues. V was pared by 1 base and J by 4 bases, with 6 bases of the junction left unmatched. Germline V gene lookup returns CDR1 SGHRS and CDR2 YFSETQ.

The sequence came from a man aged 18 to 29 in good health. Some clones in this sample may be carry-over from other donors' samples. The sample taken for sequencing was naive CD4+ T cells from PBMCs. Subset reported: CD45RA+ positively selected. The rearrangement links TRBV5-1 to TRBJ2-3, with TRBD1 matching over 7 bases. This CDR3 is CASSLIGQAADTQYF. The CDR3 DNA is TGCGCCAGCAGCTTGATCGGACAGGCAGCAGATACGCAGTATTTT.